This T cell receptor beta chain was observed in a study of CD8+ T cells in alopecia areata. Study background: The protocol delivered tofacitinib for 6 to 18 months, then withdrew it for 6 months.

Reverse transcription of extracted RNA yielded cDNA, which provided the sequencing template. Profiled with immunoSEQ multiplex PCR; TCRdb holds only in-frame clones, not every one. The sample lists 150,000 to 200,000 clones, 50% to 70% seen once, with about 15% in the top ten. This TCR was recovered from a human donor with alopecia areata. This specimen consisted of CD4+ T cells sorted from blood, obtained at week 0.

The CDR3 loop reads CSVEDRGAGGPYEQFF. Written as DNA, the CDR3 is TGCAGCGTTGAAGATCGAGGCGCGGGGGGGCCCTATGAGCAGTTCTTC. This rearrangement joins TRBV29-1 to TRBJ2-1; 9 nucleotides agree with TRBD2. The germline gives CDR1 SQVTM, CDR2 ANQGSEA. V lost 0 bases, J lost 8 bases, and 11 bases stayed unmatched. CDR3 size: 16 residues.